One sample yielded the 30 T cell receptor beta chains listed below, sequenced in a study of OX40 agonist ivuxolimab in advanced cancers. TCRdb's copy holds only in-frame clones and misses some; the assay was immunoSEQ multiplex PCR. The sample has approximately 100,000 clones, roughly 88% seen once. This material consisted of CD4+ or CD8+ T cells sorted from blood, taken in a trial of the OX40 agonist ivuxolimab. These receptors all stem from an adult with an advanced solid tumor such as melanoma, head and neck, liver or kidney cancer.

The V call is TRBV4-2, the J call TRBJ2-5; 9 positions match TRBD2. Trimming cost V 1 base and J 7 bases; bases outside gene matches: 10. Per germline, CDR1 LGHNA and CDR2 YNFKEQ. The CDR3 is 16 amino acids. CDR3 sequence (DNA): TGTGCCAGCAGCCAAGTTGTGACTAGCGGCTATGGGACCCAGTACTTC. It yields the protein CASSQVVTSGYGTQYF.

V gene TRBV28 combines with J gene TRBJ2-1; D may be TRBD1 (6 bases). There are 13 residues in the CDR3. Trimming took 7 bases from V and 3 from J, leaving 10 bases between them. The germline CDR1 and CDR2 sequences are MDHEN and SYDVKM. The DNA of the CDR3 is TGTGCCAGCATTGGGGGCCTCTACAATGAGCAGTTCTTC. Amino acids: CASIGGLYNEQFF.

V gene TRBV30 combines with J gene TRBJ1-2; D remains ambiguous. This CDR3 has 14 residues. Germline loops: CDR1 GTSNPN, CDR2 SVGIG (reference sequence). V dropped 0 bases and J dropped 7 bases, with 15 bases sitting between them. DNA of the CDR3: TGTGCCTGGAGTGTATATGGGGTGTCGTTTGGCTACACCTTC. This encodes CAWSVYGVSFGYTF.

The chain employs TRBV7-2 and TRBJ2-2; 12 nucleotides align to TRBD2. The CDR3 is 16 residues long. The V gene end was trimmed by 1 base and the J gene end by 7 bases; junction bases not matched to a gene: 4. CDR1 and CDR2 from the germline V gene are SGHTA and FQGNSA. Here the CDR3 DNA reads TGTGCCAGCAGCTTAGGGACTAGCGGGACAATCGGGGAGCTGTTTTTT. Its translation: CASSLGTSGTIGELFF.

The V call is TRBV2, the J call TRBJ2-7, with TRBD1 matching over 7 bases. Unmatched junction bases numbered 6, after V lost 4 bases and J lost 0 bases. The CDR3 sequence is 15 residues long. Per germline, CDR1 SNHLY and CDR2 FYNNEI. CDR3 sequence: CASSADGTVSYEQYF. The DNA of the CDR3 is TGTGCCAGCAGTGCTGACGGGACAGTCTCCTACGAGCAGTACTTC.

The chain couples TRBV23-1 to TRBJ2-1, with D possibly matching TRBD2 (5 bases). TRBV23-1 carries the ORF label, with uncertain function. The ends were cut back, 4 bases at V and 5 bases at J, with 6 bases in the middle. CDR3 length: 12 amino acids. CDR3 in DNA: TGCGCCAGCAGTCTCGGGGACAATGAGCAGTTCTTC. Translating it yields CASSLGDNEQFF.

The rearrangement links TRBV11-3 to TRBJ2-7; TRBD2 aligns across 7 bases. There are 13 residues in the CDR3. Looked up from germline, CDR1 is SGHNT and CDR2 is YENEEA. V lost 2 bases and J lost 4; bases outside the gene matches: 2. The CDR3 bases are TGTGCCAGCAGCTTACTGGGAGGGTACGAGCAGTACTTC. Translation gives CASSLLGGYEQYF.

V and J are TRBV9 and TRBJ1-2, with 8 bases identical to TRBD1. After removal of 2 bases from V and 4 bases from J, the junction contained 13 bases not matched to a gene. The CDR3 has 17 amino acids. Germline-derived CDR1 and CDR2 are SGDLS and YYNGEE. In DNA form, the CDR3 reads TGTGCCAGCAGCGTCGACGGACAGGGCAACCCTAGCTATGGCTACACCTTC. Translated, it gives CASSVDGQGNPSYGYTF.

The chain joins TRBV11-3 to TRBJ2-6; the D gene is possibly TRBD1 (5 bases). The CDR3 is made up of 17 amino acids. Deletions cut 5 bases from V and 0 bases from J, with 14 bases between. Per the germline V gene, CDR1 is SGHNT and CDR2 is YENEEA. The CDR3: CASSLPGQPSGANVLTF. The DNA for the CDR3 is TGTGCCAGCAGCCTCCCAGGGCAGCCCTCTGGGGCCAACGTCCTGACTTTC.

This clone occurred a few times. The V gene is TRBV19, the J gene TRBJ2-5; no definite D call. From germline, CDR1 is LNHDA and CDR2 SQIVND (reference sequence). With 5 bases removed from V and 5 bases from J, the gap between germline ends came to 18 bases. The CDR3 is 15 residues long. CDR3 residues: CASSPPENEAETQYF. CDR3 in DNA: TGTGCCAGTAGTCCGCCGGAGAACGAGGCGGAGACCCAGTACTTC.

V usage is TRBV11-3 and J usage is TRBJ2-3; D unclear. Germline lookup yields CDR1 SGHNT and CDR2 YENEEA. The CDR3 has 13 amino acids. The ends were cut back, 1 base at V and 2 bases at J, with 4 bases in the middle. The CDR3 bases are TGTGCCAGCAGCTTAGGGGCCACAGATACGCAGTATTTT. Translating it yields CASSLGATDTQYF. Complete variable domain (other parts from reference TRBV11-3 and TRBJ2-3): EAGVVQSPRYKIIEKKQPVAFWCNPISGHNTLYWYLQNLGQGPELLIRYENEEAVDDSQLPKDRFSAERLKGVDSTLKIQPAELGDSAVYLCASSLGATDTQYFGPGTRLTVL.

The rearrangement links TRBV25-1 to TRBJ2-2; 7 positions match TRBD1. With V trimmed by 6 bases and J by 1 base, 2 bases remained unmatched. CDR1 is MGHDK, CDR2 SYGVNS, per germline. The CDR3 covers 14 residues. CDR3 amino acids: CASRGTENTGELFF. In DNA form, the CDR3 reads TGTGCCAGCAGGGGGACAGAGAACACCGGGGAGCTGTTTTTT. The full variable domain, completed using reference TRBV25-1 and TRBJ2-2, is EADIYQTPRYLVIGTGKKITLECSQTMGHDKMYWYQQDPGMELHLIHYSYGVNSTEKGDLSSESTVSRIRTEHFPLTLESARPSHTSQYLCASRGTENTGELFFGEGSRLTVL.

The chain recombines TRBV19 with TRBJ2-2; maybe TRBD2 (5 bases). Germline values: CDR1 LNHDA, CDR2 SQIVND (reference sequence). CDR3 length equals 14 residues. Trimming pared 3 bases from V and 4 bases from J, leaving 9 bases between. In nucleotides, the CDR3 is TGTGCCAGTAGTATCTCGGGAACCACCGGGGAGCTGTTTTTT. This codes for CASSISGTTGELFF.

This chain links TRBV6-1 with TRBJ2-7; D is unresolved. Germline values: CDR1 MNHNS, CDR2 SASEGT. The CDR3 is 14 residues long. Trimming cost V 4 bases and J 2 bases, with 12 bases left between them. CDR3 sequence (DNA): TGTGCCAGCAGTGTCGATTTTCATACCTACGAGCAGTACTTC. Its translation: CASSVDFHTYEQYF.

The chain recombines TRBV4-2 with TRBJ2-1; D not resolved. Trimming pared 1 base from V and 10 bases from J, leaving 11 bases between. Germline V gene data show CDR1 as LGHNA and CDR2 as YNFKEQ. This CDR3 is built from 13 residues. The CDR3 region is CASSQVFEAEQFF. CDR3 DNA sequence: TGTGCCAGCAGCCAAGTATTTGAAGCGGAGCAGTTCTTC.

V is TRBV6-5 and J is TRBJ2-1, with 11 bases fitting TRBD2. Germline V gene data show CDR1 as MNHEY and CDR2 as SVGAGI. J lost 2 bases, V lost 6 bases, and 3 bases had no gene match. This CDR3 is built from 15 residues. Here the CDR3 DNA reads TGTGCCAGCAGGTTGACTAGCGGGACCTACAATGAGCAGTTCTTC. Its protein product is CASRLTSGTYNEQFF.

The chain carries TRBV30 and TRBJ2-1; 8 nucleotides line up with TRBD2. Germline V gene data show CDR1 as GTSNPN and CDR2 as SVGIG (reference sequence). This CDR3 spans 13 amino acids. V dropped 8 bases and J dropped 7; count of bases not matched to a gene: 10. The CDR3 DNA reads as TGTGCCCGGACCGGGACTAGGAGGAATGAGCAGTTCTTC. Its protein is CARTGTRRNEQFF.

This chain links TRBV6-1 with TRBJ2-7; 14 bases map to TRBD2. The CDR3 consists of 15 residues. From germline, CDR1 is MNHNS and CDR2 SASEGT. Unmatched junction bases numbered 12, after V lost 10 bases and J lost 7 bases. CDR3 region: CAIEMGTSGSSEQYF. DNA of the CDR3: TGTGCCATCGAAATGGGGACTAGCGGGAGCTCAGAGCAGTACTTC.

This clone was observed a few times. V is TRBV13 and J is TRBJ2-7, with unresolved D. CDR1 PRHDT and CDR2 FYEKMQ come from the germline V gene (reference sequence). The V end lost 2 bases, the J end lost 2 bases, and 7 bases lay between the germline ends. This CDR3 comprises 13 residues. The CDR3 sequence: CASSLSRPYEQYF. CDR3 DNA: TGTGCCAGCAGCTTATCAAGACCCTACGAGCAGTACTTC. The entire variable domain, with the rest obtained from reference TRBV13 and TRBJ2-7, is as follows: AAGVIQSPRHLIKEKRETATLKCYPIPRHDTVYWYQQGPGQDPQFLISFYEKMQSDKGSIPDRFSAQQFSDYHSELNMSSLELGDSALYFCASSLSRPYEQYFGPGTRLTVT.

This chain connects TRBV6-5 to TRBJ2-2; D is unresolved. The germline V gene encodes CDR1 MNHEY and CDR2 SVGAGI. V was pared by 3 bases and J by 2 bases, with 10 bases between. The CDR3 consists of 15 residues. The CDR3 loop reads CASSYGDSNTGELFF. CDR3 in DNA: TGTGCCAGCAGTTATGGGGATTCCAACACCGGGGAGCTGTTTTTT.

CDR3 coding DNA: TGCGCCAGCAGCCGGACTAGCAGGACCTACGAGCAGTACTTC. Its protein product is CASSRTSRTYEQYF. The J gene is TRBJ2-7, the V gene TRBV10-2; 8 positions match TRBD2. V was pared by 6 bases and J by 2 bases, with 6 bases of the junction left unmatched. Germline V lookup: CDR1 WSHSY, CDR2 SAAADI. CDR3 length equals 14 residues.

CDR3 DNA: TGTGCTAGTGGTACCGACCGGGACAGTACAGATACGCAGTATTTT. This gives the protein CASGTDRDSTDTQYF. The V and J genes are TRBV12-5 and TRBJ2-3; 7 nucleotides agree with TRBD1. CDR1 LGHNT and CDR2 FRNRAP come from the germline V gene. V lost 5 bases to trimming and J lost 3 bases; unmatched junction nucleotides: 8. The CDR3 totals 15 residues.

The J gene is TRBJ2-1, the V gene TRBV6-4, with TRBD1 as a possible D gene (6 bases). V was cut by 3 bases and J by 0 bases, with 9 bases left in between. The CDR3 contains 15 residues. Germline CDR1 MRHNA, CDR2 SNTAGT. The CDR3 DNA sequence: TGTGCCAGCAGTGAGGACAGCAGCTCCTACAATGAGCAGTTCTTC. Residues: CASSEDSSSYNEQFF.

This chain connects TRBV10-3 to TRBJ2-1; 9 bases match TRBD2. J gave up 3 bases and V 6 bases, and 6 bases lay outside the gene matches. The CDR3 spans 15 residues. Germline values: CDR1 ENHRY, CDR2 SYGVKD. CDR3 loop: CAISRLAVDYNEQFF. For the CDR3, the DNA is TGTGCCATCAGCAGACTAGCGGTCGACTACAATGAGCAGTTCTTC.

The gene calls are TRBV11-2 and TRBJ2-7, with 7 bases identical to TRBD2. With V trimmed by 1 base and J by 4 bases, 4 bases remained unmatched. This CDR3 is built from 14 residues. CDR1 is SGHAT, CDR2 FQNNGV, per germline. The CDR3 is CASSLAGGIYEQYF. The CDR3 DNA reads TGTGCCAGCAGCTTAGCGGGAGGCATATACGAGCAGTACTTC.

The chain couples TRBV4-1 to TRBJ1-5; D ambiguous. V was trimmed by 0 bases and J by 6 bases, leaving 9 bases between them. Germline CDR1 and CDR2: MGHRA and YSYEKL. The CDR3 sequence is 14 residues long. CDR3 sequence (DNA): TGCGCCAGCAGCCAAGATGGTCGGAGTCAGCCCCAGCATTTT. It translates to CASSQDGRSQPQHF.

This clone has more than one count but fewer than ten. The chain uses TRBV4-2 and TRBJ2-7; D assignment may be TRBD1 or TRBD2 (5 bases each). Trimming left V 4 bases short and J 6 bases short, with 22 bases between. The germline V gene encodes CDR1 LGHNA and CDR2 YNFKEQ. The CDR3 consists of 16 residues. The CDR3 here is CASSPTRVGTLTEQYF. In nucleotides, the CDR3 is TGTGCCAGCAGCCCGACCCGTGTAGGGACGTTGACCGAGCAGTACTTC.

This chain joins TRBV19 and TRBJ2-3; D is unresolved. Looked up from germline, CDR1 is LNHDA and CDR2 is SQIVND (reference sequence). V gave up 3 bases and J gave up 4 bases, with 8 bases separating them. This CDR3 contains 13 residues. DNA for the CDR3: TGTGCCAGTAGTATCGGGCTAGCAGATACGCAGTATTTT. It codes for CASSIGLADTQYF.

The chain employs TRBV5-6 and TRBJ2-1, with 12 bases fitting TRBD1. V trimming: 4 bases; J trimming: 10 bases; junction bases outside the gene matches: 15. The CDR3 runs to 17 residues. Looked up from germline, CDR1 is SGHDT and CDR2 is YYEEEE. The CDR3 protein is CASSAPAGTGGETEQFF. In nucleotides, the CDR3 is TGTGCCAGCAGCGCCCCAGCCGGGACAGGGGGCGAAACGGAGCAGTTCTTC.

As for this clone: One end of the junction is discordant with germline, which a read error may explain. V and J are TRBV5-3 and TRBJ2-7; 8 nucleotides align to TRBD1. TRBV5-3 is classed as an ORF, of uncertain function. The CDR3 extends over 10 amino acids. DNA for the CDR3: TGTGCCTTCGAGCCGGACAGGGATCACTTC. Its protein product is CAFEPDRDHF.